The 18 T cell receptor beta chains in this list originate from one sample, sequenced in a study of shared clonotypes between healthy human individuals. Terminally differentiated effector memory CD45RA+ cells were left out of the naive CD8 fraction, which was CD45RO-negative and positively selected for CCR7. Produced via immunoSEQ multiplex PCR; TCRdb's table is partial and in-frame only. The sample includes roughly 2 million clones, over 85% of them seen just once. The sequencing input was naive CD8+ T cells sorted from blood. These receptors all come from a man younger than 35 in good health.

On this clone itself: In the same sample, other DNA sequences code for this CDR3. The chain employs TRBV27 and TRBJ2-1; 10 bases fit TRBD2. V gave up 2 bases and J gave up 1 base; unmatched junction bases: 2. The germline gives CDR1 MNHEY, CDR2 SMNVEV (reference sequence). This CDR3 spans 16 amino acids. In DNA form, the CDR3 reads TGTGCCAGCAGTTTACTAGCGGGAGTGTCCTACAATGAGCAGTTCTTC. Translation gives CASSLLAGVSYNEQFF.

The V gene is TRBV27, the J gene TRBJ1-1; no definite D call. Germline V gene lookup returns CDR1 MNHEY and CDR2 SMNVEV (reference sequence). V was clipped by 6 bases and J by 6 bases, with 11 bases between them. The CDR3 totals 12 residues. CDR3 protein: CASSQLGSEAFF. As DNA, the CDR3 is TGTGCCAGCAGCCAGTTGGGGTCTGAAGCTTTCTTT.

The chain combines TRBV9 with TRBJ2-7; 7 positions agree with TRBD2. CDR3 length: 14 amino acids. V trimming: 4 bases; J trimming: 9 bases; junction bases outside the gene matches: 13. CDR1 and CDR2 from the germline V gene are SGDLS and YYNGEE. CDR3 in DNA: TGTGCCAGCAGCAAAGGGGACGGACCTAGCGGGCAGTACTTC. Protein: CASSKGDGPSGQYF.

J is TRBJ2-4 and V is TRBV11-2; D not resolved. From germline, CDR1 is SGHAT and CDR2 FQNNGV. This CDR3 has 14 amino acids. The V end was cut by 4 bases, the J end by 6 bases, with 13 bases between. Here the CDR3 reads CASSSSRLGNIQYF. CDR3 bases: TGTGCCAGCAGCTCCTCCCGTTTGGGAAACATTCAGTACTTC.

The rearrangement links TRBV7-2 to TRBJ1-1, with D perhaps matching TRBD1 (5 bases). Germline V gene sequence: CDR1 SGHTA, CDR2 FQGNSA. The CDR3 is 16 residues long. The V and J ends lost 1 base and 4 bases respectively, with 16 bases between them. The CDR3 coding sequence is TGTGCCAGCAGCTTAGAGCTAGGGGATTGGGGCACTGAAGCTTTCTTT. This sequence encodes CASSLELGDWGTEAFF.

This clone was recorded once. The chain joins TRBV7-2 to TRBJ1-2, with D possibly TRBD1 on 5 matching bases. In germline, CDR1 is SGHTA, CDR2 FQGNSA. Trimming stripped 2 bases from V and 4 bases from J, with 8 bases between. This CDR3 contains 13 residues. The CDR3 nucleotides are TGTGCCAGCAGCTTAATGGGGGGCTATGGCTACACCTTC. It encodes CASSLMGGYGYTF. The variable domain in full, with the rest retrieved from reference TRBV7-2 and TRBJ1-2, is GAGVSQSPSNKVTEKGKDVELRCDPISGHTALYWYRQSLGQGLEFLIYFQGNSAPDKSGLPSDRFSAERTGGSVSTLTIQRTQQEDSAVYLCASSLMGGYGYTFGSGTRLTVV.

This chain connects TRBV6-1 to TRBJ2-3; the D is unclear. V was trimmed by 6 bases and J by 0 bases, leaving 10 bases between them. CDR1 and CDR2 from the germline V gene are MNHNS and SASEGT. The CDR3 is 14 residues long. The CDR3 is CASSYGQSTDTQYF. The CDR3 nucleotides read TGTGCCAGCAGCTATGGGCAGAGCACAGATACGCAGTATTTT.

This sequence joins TRBV4-1 and TRBJ2-7; 9 bases align to TRBD1. V dropped 1 base and J dropped 6; count of bases not matched to a gene: 7. The CDR3 extends over 15 amino acids. CDR1 and CDR2 from the germline V gene are MGHRA and YSYEKL. As DNA, the CDR3 is TGCGCCAGCAGCCAAGGCGACAGGGGGGACATCGAGCAGTACTTC. Amino acids: CASSQGDRGDIEQYF.

This chain joins TRBV4-3 and TRBJ2-7, with 7 bases that match TRBD1. Germline V gene data show CDR1 as LGHNA and CDR2 as YSLEER. V dropped 1 base and J dropped 4; count of bases not matched to a gene: 10. CDR3 length equals 16 residues. The CDR3: CASSQGLPTGSYEQYF. In DNA form, the CDR3 reads TGCGCCAGCAGCCAAGGACTTCCGACAGGGAGTTACGAGCAGTACTTC.

The chain couples TRBV19 to TRBJ2-7; no clear D gene. This CDR3 has 13 amino acids. The germline gives CDR1 LNHDA, CDR2 SQIVND (reference sequence). V was cut by 5 bases and J by 2 bases, with 10 bases left in between. The CDR3 DNA is TGTGCCAGTAGTCTGAGTACTACCTACGAGCAGTACTTC. This encodes CASSLSTTYEQYF.

V is TRBV5-6 and J is TRBJ2-1; 10 bases agree with TRBD1. This CDR3 has 13 amino acids. Germline CDR1 SGHDT, CDR2 YYEEEE. The J segment lost 11 bases and the V segment lost 3 bases, leaving 5 bases of the junction unmatched. CDR3 residues: CASSWGTGDQQFF. CDR3 bases: TGTGCCAGCAGCTGGGGGACAGGGGACCAGCAGTTCTTC.

Worth noting for this clone: Additional DNA sequences in this sample encode the identical CDR3. CDR3 sequence (DNA): TGTGCCAGCAGTGTTGGGGGCGATGAGCAGTTCTTC. Encoded protein: CASSVGGDEQFF. This rearrangement joins TRBV25-1 to TRBJ2-1, with a weak D call TRBD1 (6 bases). Germline V gene lookup returns CDR1 MGHDK and CDR2 SYGVNS. CDR3 length: 12 residues. V was trimmed by 4 bases and J by 8 bases, leaving 9 bases between them.

This sequence joins TRBV4-3 and TRBJ2-1; 7 bases agree with TRBD1. The CDR3 is 14 residues long. V dropped 2 bases and J dropped 4; count of bases not matched to a gene: 2. The germline V gene encodes CDR1 LGHNA and CDR2 YSLEER. In DNA form, the CDR3 reads TGCGCCAGCAGCCAACAGGGGGAGTACAATGAGCAGTTCTTC. It yields the protein CASSQQGEYNEQFF.

Worth noting for this clone: The same CDR3 also results from other DNA sequences found in this sample. The rearrangement links TRBV4-1 to TRBJ2-2; unclear D gene. Germline CDR1 is MGHRA and CDR2 is YSYEKL. V dropped 2 bases and J dropped 2 bases, with 0 bases sitting between them. The CDR3 extends over 12 amino acids. CDR3 sequence (DNA): TGCGCCAGCAGCCAAAACACCGGGGAGCTGTTTTTT. Protein sequence: CASSQNTGELFF.

V is TRBV9 and J is TRBJ2-1, with 9 bases aligning to TRBD1. Looked up from germline, CDR1 is SGDLS and CDR2 is YYNGEE. CDR3 length: 15 amino acids. V shed 0 bases, J shed 4 bases, and the junction held 2 bases outside the gene matches. The CDR3 here is CASSVDGTGYNEQFF. The CDR3 DNA sequence: TGTGCCAGCAGCGTAGATGGGACAGGGTACAATGAGCAGTTCTTC.

V usage is TRBV6-6 and J usage is TRBJ2-1; 7 bases align to TRBD2. The CDR3 has 14 amino acids. From germline, CDR1 is MNHNY and CDR2 SVGAGI (reference sequence). V lost 0 bases, J lost 9 bases, and 5 bases stayed unmatched. The CDR3 sequence is CASSYSAASGEQFF. The CDR3 DNA follows: TGTGCCAGCAGTTACTCGGCGGCTAGCGGTGAGCAGTTCTTC.

The V call is TRBV4-1, the J call TRBJ1-2, with a weak D call TRBD1 (5 bases). The CDR3 sequence is 16 residues long. Germline V CDR1 and CDR2: MGHRA, YSYEKL. The V end was cut by 4 bases, the J end by 4 bases, with 19 bases between. The CDR3 loop is CASSPVGSGQAYGYTF. The CDR3 DNA follows: TGCGCCAGCAGCCCGGTCGGTTCGGGGCAGGCCTATGGCTACACCTTC.

This chain uses TRBV11-1 with TRBJ2-5; TRBD1 might be the D (6 bases). The ends were cut back, 4 bases at V and 1 base at J, with 13 bases in the middle. The CDR3 runs 15 residues. Germline V lookup: CDR1 SGHAT, CDR2 FQDESV (reference sequence). The CDR3 region is CASSSFWDTQETQYF. In nucleotides, the CDR3 is TGTGCCAGCAGCTCTTTTTGGGACACCCAAGAGACCCAGTACTTC.